The 13 T cell receptor beta chains listed next were all sequenced from one sample in a study of pediatric ulcerative colitis. The assay was immunoSEQ multiplex PCR, and TCRdb's table has in-frame clones only and misses some. Of about 64,000 clones listed, approximately 87% were seen once; the top ten hold around 3.6%. Material for sequencing was blood. The receptors originated from a boy younger than 18 with severe ulcerative colitis.

This chain connects TRBV7-9 to TRBJ1-1, with D unclear. Germline V gene lookup returns CDR1 SEHNR and CDR2 FQNEAQ (reference sequence). V was shortened by 1 base and J by 3 bases, with 18 bases between the two germline ends. The CDR3 is 17 amino acids. CDR3 in DNA: TGTGCCAGCAGCTTAGTTGTGGGCTATGAGCTACACACTGAAGCTTTCTTT. Its protein is CASSLVVGYELHTEAFF.

The rearrangement joins TRBV13 to TRBJ2-3, with TRBD2 matching 9 bases. The CDR3 covers 15 residues. V was clipped by 5 bases and J by 1 base; unmatched bases: 4. CDR1 and CDR2 (germline): PRHDT, FYEKMQ (reference sequence). CDR3 amino acids: CASSPLAGGTDTQYF. The CDR3 DNA follows: TGTGCCAGCAGCCCACTAGCGGGTGGCACAGATACGCAGTATTTT.

The rearrangement uses TRBV15 and TRBJ1-5; D is perhaps TRBD1 (5 bases). The CDR3 has 12 residues. Per germline, CDR1 LNHNV and CDR2 YYDKDF (reference sequence). V was pared by 1 base and J by 7 bases, with 5 bases between. CDR3 amino acids: CATSRGGQPQHF. The DNA of the CDR3 is TGTGCCACCAGCAGAGGGGGGCAGCCCCAGCATTTT.

CDR3 in DNA: TGCGCCAGCAGCCAAGAGTATGGCAGGGAAGAGACCCAGTACTTC. Translating gives CASSQEYGREETQYF. V usage is TRBV4-1 and J usage is TRBJ2-5, with a tentative D call TRBD1 (5 bases). CDR1 and CDR2 from the germline V gene are MGHRA and YSYEKL. V lost 0 bases to trimming and J lost 3 bases, with 11 bases between them. The CDR3 runs to 15 residues.

The table lists this clone with a count of one. The V and J genes are TRBV27 and TRBJ2-7, with D hard to call. V was shortened by 7 bases and J by 3 bases, with 16 bases between the two germline ends. This CDR3 is built from 14 residues. In germline, CDR1 is MNHEY, CDR2 SMNVEV (reference sequence). CDR3: CASTSGQINYEQYF. The CDR3 nucleotides are TGTGCCAGCACTTCTGGGCAGATTAACTACGAGCAGTACTTC.

The chain uses TRBV30 and TRBJ2-7, with D perhaps being TRBD1 or TRBD2 (5 bases each). The CDR3 sequence is 15 residues long. Germline CDR1 GTSNPN, CDR2 SVGIG (reference sequence). Trimming took 1 base from V and 0 from J, leaving 13 bases between them. CDR3 amino acids: CAWSGGAGSSYEQYF. The CDR3 DNA sequence: TGTGCCTGGAGTGGAGGGGCGGGTAGCTCCTACGAGCAGTACTTC.

The chain has TRBV5-1 and TRBJ2-1; D is perhaps TRBD2 (5 bases). With 4 bases removed from V and 1 base from J, the gap between germline ends came to 15 bases. This CDR3 has 16 amino acids. CDR1 is SGHRS and CDR2 is YFSETQ in the germline V gene. The CDR3 spells CASSGSRGSSYNEQFF. CDR3 bases: TGCGCCAGCAGCGGTTCTAGAGGGAGTTCCTACAATGAGCAGTTCTTC. Full variable domain (missing parts from reference TRBV5-1 and TRBJ2-1): KAGVTQTPRYLIKTRGQQVTLSCSPISGHRSVSWYQQTPGQGLQFLFEYFSETQRNKGNFPGRFSGRQFSNSRSEMNVSTLELGDSALYLCASSGSRGSSYNEQFFGPGTRLTVL.

This clone was recorded once. The chain is built from TRBV11-2 and TRBJ2-7; 9 bases agree with TRBD2. The CDR3 runs to 15 residues. Germline assignment: CDR1 SGHAT and CDR2 FQNNGV. V shed 3 bases and J 1 base; nucleotides not matched to a gene: 4. CDR3 coding DNA: TGTGCCAGCAGCTTGGGACTAGCACTATCCTACGAGCAGTACTTC. It yields the protein CASSLGLALSYEQYF. The whole variable domain, remainder taken from reference TRBV11-2 and TRBJ2-7, is EAGVAQSPRYKIIEKRQSVAFWCNPISGHATLYWYQQILGQGPKLLIQFQNNGVVDDSQLPKDRFSAERLKGVDSTLKIQPAKLEDSAVYLCASSLGLALSYEQYFGPGTRLTVT.

The CDR3 nucleotides read TGCAGCGTTTCGATGGGTGGAAACACCATATATTTT. Its translation is CSVSMGGNTIYF. The rearrangement uses TRBV29-1 and TRBJ1-3; no definite D call. Germline V gene sequence: CDR1 SQVTM, CDR2 ANQGSEA. The V end lost 5 bases, the J end lost 3 bases, and 8 bases lay between the germline ends. The CDR3 is 12 residues long.

The table lists this clone with a count of one. Within the sample, other DNA sequences also encode this same CDR3. The chain recombines TRBV27 with TRBJ2-1, with TRBD2 matching over 16 bases. Germline trimming cut 6 bases from V and 8 bases from J; bases unmatched to any gene: 1. CDR3 length equals 14 residues. The V gene's germline CDR1 is MNHEY and CDR2 SMNVEV (reference sequence). CDR3 DNA: TGTGCCAGCAGGGGACTAGCGGGAGGGTATGAGCAGTTCTTC. Translating it yields CASRGLAGGYEQFF.

The V gene is TRBV6-1, the J gene TRBJ2-4, with D possibly called TRBD1 or TRBD2 (6 bases each). The V end was cut by 7 bases, the J end by 5 bases, with 9 bases between. CDR3 size: 12 residues. Germline V CDR1 and CDR2: MNHNS, SASEGT. The CDR3 nucleotides are TGTGCCAGCACGGGGGCAGAAAACATTCAGTACTTC. Protein product: CASTGAENIQYF.

This clone occurred a few times. V and J are TRBV7-9 and TRBJ2-5, with TRBD1 as a possible D gene (6 bases). This CDR3 is 17 amino acids long. V was clipped by 2 bases and J by 2 bases, with 18 bases between them. Germline V CDR1 and CDR2: SEHNR, FQNEAQ (reference sequence). CDR3 region: CASSLRLSVQGQETQYF. As DNA, the CDR3 is TGTGCCAGCAGCTTAAGATTGTCAGTTCAGGGGCAAGAGACCCAGTACTTC.

The V and J genes are TRBV5-6 and TRBJ2-3, with 8 bases matching TRBD2. CDR3 size: 16 residues. The junction had 8 bases not matched to a gene; V was cut back by 3 bases and J by 2 bases. CDR1 and CDR2 from the germline V gene are SGHDT and YYEEEE. DNA for the CDR3: TGTGCCAGCAGCTCGATCTTAGCGGGACCCACAGATACGCAGTATTTT. This gives the protein CASSSILAGPTDTQYF.